Listed below are T cell receptor beta chains from one sample, sequenced in a study of Ad26.COV2.S vaccination and SARS-CoV-2 variants. The table came from immunoSEQ multiplex PCR; TCRdb's copy has only in-frame clones and leaves some out. This table holds roughly 700,000 clones, around 90% found once. The sequenced sample was peripheral blood, obtained in a trial of Ad26.COV2.S vaccine versus placebo. Source of these receptors: a person between 18 and 59 years old who received the Ad26.COV2.S COVID-19 vaccine or a placebo. CDR3s include the opening cysteine and the closing phenylalanine or tryptophan. The D gene is left open where the match is weak. Clone size appears in some rows only: once, few, many, or a class for an expanded clone.

cdr3_nt: TGCGCCAGCAGCTTGGGATACACTAGCGGGAGTACTGCAACGCAGTATTTT
cdr3_aa: CASSLGYTSGSTATQYF
d_call: TRBD2
j_call: TRBJ2-3
clone_size: .
v_call: TRBV5-1

cdr3_nt: TGTGCCAGCAGCTACGGACTAGCGGGGGGTTACAATGAGCAGTTCTTC
cdr3_aa: CASSYGLAGGYNEQFF
d_call: TRBD2
j_call: TRBJ2-1
clone_size: once
v_call: TRBV14

cdr3_nt: TGCGCCAGCAGCCAGGGACAGCCGAACATTCAGTACTTC
cdr3_aa: CASSQGQPNIQYF
d_call: TRBD1
j_call: TRBJ2-4
clone_size: .
v_call: TRBV5-1

cdr3_nt: TGTGCCAGCAGCCAAGGGTACGGCAGGGTGCAGCCGGAGACCCAGTACTTC
cdr3_aa: CASSQGYGRVQPETQYF
d_call: .
j_call: TRBJ2-5
clone_size: .
v_call: TRBV4-2

cdr3_nt: TGTGCCAGCAGTTACTATCATGGCGGGGCCTACGAGCAGTACTTC
cdr3_aa: CASSYYHGGAYEQYF
d_call: .
j_call: TRBJ2-7
clone_size: .
v_call: TRBV6-5

cdr3_nt: TGCGCCAGCGGATTGACCGACAGCATGAACACTGAAGCTTTCTTT
cdr3_aa: CASGLTDSMNTEAFF
d_call: .
j_call: TRBJ1-1
clone_size: .
v_call: TRBV5-1

cdr3_nt: TGTGCCAGCAGTTACTCTCTAGCGAGGGCAAATGAGCAGTTCTTC
cdr3_aa: CASSYSLARANEQFF
d_call: .
j_call: TRBJ2-1
clone_size: .
v_call: TRBV6-5

cdr3_nt: TGTGCCAGCAGCTCTCAGGGGACTAGCGGGGGTTCTTTT
cdr3_aa: CASSSQGTSGGSF
d_call: TRBD2
j_call: TRBJ2-3
clone_size: .
v_call: TRBV7-2

cdr3_nt: TGTGCCAGCAGCCCCCCGACCGTTACAACTAATGAAAAACTGTTTTTT
cdr3_aa: CASSPPTVTTNEKLFF
d_call: .
j_call: TRBJ1-4
clone_size: .
v_call: TRBV7-2

cdr3_nt: TGTGCCAGCAGCAAAGCCAGGGCGGGTAGCAATCAGCCCCAGCATTTT
cdr3_aa: CASSKARAGSNQPQHF
d_call: .
j_call: TRBJ1-5
clone_size: .
v_call: TRBV21-1

cdr3_nt: TGTGCCAGCAGTTACGGGACAGTTAATGAAAAACTGTTTTTT
cdr3_aa: CASSYGTVNEKLFF
d_call: TRBD1
j_call: TRBJ1-4
clone_size: once
v_call: TRBV6-5

cdr3_nt: TGTGCCAGCAGCCTGTACAGGGATGGGGAGCTGTTTTTT
cdr3_aa: CASSLYRDGELFF
d_call: .
j_call: TRBJ2-2
clone_size: .
v_call: TRBV7-2

cdr3_nt: TGTGCTAGTGGTTTGGTAACCCTGGGACAGGGGGCCACTGAAGCTTTCTTT
cdr3_aa: CASGLVTLGQGATEAFF
d_call: TRBD1
j_call: TRBJ1-1
clone_size: .
v_call: TRBV12-5

cdr3_nt: TGTGCCAGCAGCCCCAGGGCAGGGCCCTACGAGCAGTACTTC
cdr3_aa: CASSPRAGPYEQYF
d_call: .
j_call: TRBJ2-7
clone_size: .
v_call: TRBV7-2

cdr3_nt: TGTGCCAGCAGTTTTTGCACGGGACAGGGGGATGGGGCCAACGTCCTGACTTTC
cdr3_aa: CASSFCTGQGDGANVLTF
d_call: TRBD1
j_call: TRBJ2-6
clone_size: .
v_call: TRBV6-9

cdr3_nt: TGTGCCACCAGCAGAGCAGGATCGGTAAATACGCAGTATTTT
cdr3_aa: CATSRAGSVNTQYF
d_call: .
j_call: TRBJ2-3
clone_size: .
v_call: TRBV15

cdr3_nt: TGTGCCAGCAGCCCGGACCTTAGCACAGATACGCAGTATTTT
cdr3_aa: CASSPDLSTDTQYF
d_call: .
j_call: TRBJ2-3
clone_size: once
v_call: TRBV3-1/TRBV3-2